A single TCR beta chain is shown here with its context. Antigen unknown. Each donor gave one heparinised blood draw averaging around 120 mL. J lost 9 bases, V lost 5 bases, and 11 bases had no gene match. The CDR3 has 16 amino acids. CDR1 is SEHNR and CDR2 is FQNEAQ in the germline V gene (reference sequence). The source of the sample is a study of beta chain features in type 1 diabetes. General study findings and limits: There was a moderate but significant shortening of TCRB CDR3s in all four CD4+ subsets of Type 1 diabetes patients. Since sequencing was performed on cDNA, cells with high TCR expression could be over-represented. For TCRB rearrangement, an influence of HLA type remained unresolved here.

The isolated RNA, all of it, was reverse transcribed, so expressed TCRB transcripts were what got sequenced. The table came from immunoSEQ multiplex PCR; TCRdb's copy has only in-frame clones and leaves some out. Here the sample spans 130,000 or so clones, around 9% being singletons. The sample consisted of central memory CD4+ T cells from blood. The chain has TRBV7-9 and TRBJ2-1; 12 bases are a match to TRBD2. The TCR originated in a man aged 25 to 40 with type 1 diabetes. CDR3 bases: TGTGCCAGCAGCCTGAACCCTAGCGGGGGGGTTGGTGAGCAGTTCTTC. This sequence encodes CASSLNPSGGVGEQFF.